The 29 T cell receptor beta chains below all came from one sample that was sequenced in a study of radiotherapy plus CTLA-4 blockade in lung cancer. Libraries were prepared by immunoSEQ multiplex PCR; TCRdb keeps only in-frame clonotypes and omits some of them. The sample carries 60,000 or so clones, over 65% recorded once. This specimen was peripheral blood, taken from a patient treated with radiotherapy plus ipilimumab. These receptors came from a human donor with non-small cell lung cancer who had a partial response to radiotherapy plus ipilimumab.

This clone was detected only a few times. The J gene is TRBJ1-1, the V gene TRBV6-5; tentative D call: TRBD1 (5 bases). The CDR3 runs to 15 residues. Trimming stripped 1 base from V and 4 bases from J, with 13 bases between. Germline V gene sequence: CDR1 MNHEY, CDR2 SVGAGI. CDR3 nucleotide sequence: TGTGCCAGCAGTTACTATCCAGACAGTAGCACTGAAGCTTTCTTT. Encoded protein: CASSYYPDSSTEAFF.

This clone rates as medium-sized (0.01 to 0.1%). The rearrangement uses TRBV7-9 and TRBJ2-4, with TRBD2 identical over 9 bases. This CDR3 is built from 16 residues. With V trimmed by 0 bases and J by 2 bases, 2 bases remained unmatched. Germline V gene lookup returns CDR1 SEHNR and CDR2 FQNEAQ (reference sequence). The CDR3 reads CASSLAAGGTKNIQYF. CDR3 sequence (DNA): TGTGCCAGCAGCTTAGCAGCGGGGGGAACCAAAAACATTCAGTACTTC.

The rearrangement uses TRBV27 and TRBJ2-2; 7 bases line up with TRBD2. The CDR3 contains 14 residues. CDR1 MNHEY and CDR2 SMNVEV come from the germline V gene (reference sequence). The V and J ends lost 1 base and 4 bases, in that order; junction bases with no gene match: 0. The CDR3 DNA is TGTGCCAGCAGTTTATGGGGGGGCACCGGGGAGCTGTTTTTT. Amino acids: CASSLWGGTGELFF.

This clone has more than one count but fewer than ten. DNA of the CDR3: TGCGCCAGCAGCCGGGCCCGGGGGGAAGGTAACACCGGGGAGCTGTTTTTT. Translating it yields CASSRARGEGNTGELFF. The chain links TRBV4-1 to TRBJ2-2, with TRBD2 identical over 7 bases. CDR3 length: 17 residues. After removal of 4 bases from V and 2 bases from J, the junction contained 10 bases not matched to a gene. CDR1 MGHRA and CDR2 YSYEKL come from the germline V gene.

On this clone: The sample carries other DNA sequences with the same CDR3. This sequence joins TRBV5-1 and TRBJ2-3, with TRBD1 identical over 7 bases. The CDR3 loop spans 14 amino acids. Germline lookup yields CDR1 SGHRS and CDR2 YFSETQ. V lost 3 bases to trimming and J lost 1 base; unmatched junction nucleotides: 2. The CDR3 nucleotides are TGCGCCAGCAGCTCCGGACAGGGCACAGATACGCAGTATTTT. It codes for CASSSGQGTDTQYF.

The V call is TRBV28, the J call TRBJ2-4; 8 nucleotides match TRBD1. This CDR3 is 13 amino acids long. V shed 6 bases and J 8 bases; nucleotides not matched to a gene: 6. CDR1 and CDR2 (germline): MDHEN, SYDVKM. This CDR3 is CASRETDRDIQYF. The DNA for the CDR3 is TGTGCCAGCAGAGAAACGGACAGGGACATTCAGTACTTC.

There are a few counts of this clone. Other DNA sequences within the sample encode an identical CDR3. The chain recombines TRBV5-1 with TRBJ1-2, with D tentatively TRBD1 (6 bases). CDR1 and CDR2 from the germline V gene are SGHRS and YFSETQ. The CDR3 spans 13 residues. V was trimmed by 4 bases and J by 2 bases, leaving 9 bases between them. In DNA, the CDR3 is TGCGCCAGCAGCCCCGGGACAAACTATGGCTACACCTTC. Its translation is CASSPGTNYGYTF. Variable domain in full (rest from reference TRBV5-1 and TRBJ1-2): KAGVTQTPRYLIKTRGQQVTLSCSPISGHRSVSWYQQTPGQGLQFLFEYFSETQRNKGNFPGRFSGRQFSNSRSEMNVSTLELGDSALYLCASSPGTNYGYTFGSGTRLTVV.

The J gene is TRBJ2-5, the V gene TRBV30; no reliable D call. This CDR3 has 14 amino acids. Trimming pared 5 bases from V and 4 bases from J, leaving 17 bases between. CDR1 and CDR2 from the germline V gene are GTSNPN and SVGIG (reference sequence). CDR3 sequence: CAWGGTLMGETQYF. The CDR3 DNA sequence: TGTGCCTGGGGCGGTACGCTCATGGGAGAGACCCAGTACTTC.

The V gene is TRBV2, the J gene TRBJ2-4; 9 bases agree with TRBD1. Germline V gene data show CDR1 as SNHLY and CDR2 as FYNNEI. CDR3 length: 14 residues. The V gene end was trimmed by 5 bases and the J gene end by 9 bases; junction bases not matched to a gene: 8. The CDR3 sequence: CASSTGTGIGIQYF. The CDR3 DNA sequence: TGTGCCAGCAGTACCGGGACAGGGATCGGCATTCAGTACTTC.

This clone appeared once. The rearrangement uses TRBV15 and TRBJ1-3; no reliable D call. The ends were cut back, 2 bases at V and 0 bases at J, with 11 bases in the middle. The CDR3 has 16 amino acids. Germline-derived CDR1 and CDR2 are LNHNV and YYDKDF (reference sequence). CDR3 coding DNA: TGTGCCACCAGCAGATTTAGCTTGAACTCTGGAAACACCATATATTTT. This translates into CATSRFSLNSGNTIYF.

This rearrangement joins TRBV19 to TRBJ2-7; D possibly corresponds to TRBD2 (6 bases). CDR1 and CDR2 (germline): LNHDA, SQIVND (reference sequence). With 3 bases removed from V and 7 bases from J, the gap between germline ends came to 10 bases. The CDR3 is made up of 12 amino acids. The CDR3 DNA reads TGTGCCAGTAGTATGGGGACTGGGGAGCAGTACTTC. Translating gives CASSMGTGEQYF.

The chain carries TRBV4-2 and TRBJ1-1, with 8 bases lining up with TRBD1. The CDR3 loop spans 23 amino acids. Germline loops: CDR1 LGHNA, CDR2 YNFKEQ. Trimming at V came to 0 bases and at J to 1 base, leaving 25 bases not matched to a gene. The CDR3 nucleotides are TGTGCCAGCAGCCAAGATAAGTTCTCCCCCCTGCGGCAGGGGGCTATTCGGAACACTGAAGCTTTCTTT. Protein sequence: CASSQDKFSPLRQGAIRNTEAFF.

The chain combines TRBV10-1 with TRBJ2-7; TRBD1 matches at 8 bases. Losses at the gene ends were 8 bases for V and 2 bases for J; bases not matched to a gene: 14. This CDR3 spans 16 amino acids. The germline gives CDR1 WNHNN, CDR2 SYGVQD (reference sequence). DNA of the CDR3: TGCGCCAGCGGCCAAGGGACAGGCTATCGACCCTACGAGCAGTACTTC. Amino acids: CASGQGTGYRPYEQYF.

The chain links TRBV19 to TRBJ2-3; 9 nucleotides line up with TRBD2. CDR3 length: 14 residues. Germline CDR1 LNHDA, CDR2 SQIVND (reference sequence). V dropped 7 bases and J dropped 3; count of bases not matched to a gene: 5. In nucleotides, the CDR3 is TGTGCCAGTACGTTTGCGGGGGGGACAGATACGCAGTATTTT. This encodes CASTFAGGTDTQYF. The whole variable domain, remainder taken from reference TRBV19 and TRBJ2-3, is DGGITQSPKYLFRKEGQNVTLSCEQNLNHDAMYWYRQDPGQGLRLIYYSQIVNDFQKGDIAEGYSVSREKKESFPLTVTSAQKNPTAFYLCASTFAGGTDTQYFGPGTRLTVL.

A few counts support this clone. The genes are TRBV6-1 and TRBJ1-5; D may be TRBD1 (6 bases). Germline CDR1 reads MNHNS; CDR2 reads SASEGT. The CDR3 has 15 residues. V lost 0 bases to trimming and J lost 4 bases, with 10 bases between them. CDR3 protein: CASSEATGLNQPQHF. Written as DNA, the CDR3 is TGTGCCAGCAGTGAAGCGACAGGCCTTAATCAGCCCCAGCATTTT.

The chain combines TRBV5-4 with TRBJ1-2; TRBD1 might be the D (6 bases). The V gene lost 1 base and the J gene lost 4 bases, with 17 bases spanning the gap. CDR1 is SGHNT, CDR2 YYREEE, per germline (reference sequence). The CDR3 is 16 amino acids. CDR3 sequence reads: CASSLKVERGAYGYTF. In nucleotides, the CDR3 is TGTGCCAGCAGCTTGAAAGTGGAGCGGGGGGCCTATGGCTACACCTTC.

The chain combines TRBV7-8 with TRBJ1-5, with D hard to call. Germline V gene lookup returns CDR1 SGHVS and CDR2 FQNEAQ. The ends were cut back, 1 base at V and 0 bases at J, with 7 bases in the middle. This CDR3 has 15 amino acids. CDR3 bases: TGTGCCAGCAGCTTAGACGGGATTAGCAATCAGCCCCAGCATTTT. This codes for CASSLDGISNQPQHF.

The CDR3: CASSLGSGASLDTQYF. CDR3 coding DNA: TGCGCCAGCAGCTTGGGCAGCGGGGCCTCCTTAGATACGCAGTATTTT. This chain links TRBV5-1 with TRBJ2-3, with TRBD2 matching over 7 bases. The CDR3 extends over 16 amino acids. The J segment lost 5 bases and the V segment lost 0 bases, leaving 9 bases of the junction unmatched. CDR1 and CDR2 from the germline V gene are SGHRS and YFSETQ. Together with reference TRBV5-1 and TRBJ2-3, the CDR3 gives the full variable domain: KAGVTQTPRYLIKTRGQQVTLSCSPISGHRSVSWYQQTPGQGLQFLFEYFSETQRNKGNFPGRFSGRQFSNSRSEMNVSTLELGDSALYLCASSLGSGASLDTQYFGPGTRLTVL.

CDR3 nucleotide sequence: TGTGCCAGCAGCTTAGCGCTAGCCCGGGGGGAGACCCAGTACTTC. As protein: CASSLALARGETQYF. The V and J genes are TRBV7-8 and TRBJ2-5, with TRBD2 as a possible D gene (6 bases). The CDR3 sequence is 15 residues long. The germline V gene encodes CDR1 SGHVS and CDR2 FQNEAQ. Trimming removed 0 bases at V and 5 bases at J, with 13 bases between.

The genes are TRBV4-1 and TRBJ2-5; TRBD1 is a possible D gene (6 bases). TRBJ2-7 matches the DNA end more closely, so the J call is doubtful. The germline CDR1 and CDR2 sequences are MGHRA and YSYEKL. The CDR3 has 15 residues. In DNA form, the CDR3 reads TGCGCCAGCAGCCAAGAGCCAGGGGTAGCCTACGAGCAGTACTTC. Translated: CASSQEPGVAYEQYF.

The CDR3, as DNA: TGCGCCAGCAGCTTGCAACCGGGACGGGGGGCCCACGAGCAGTACTTC. It translates to CASSLQPGRGAHEQYF. V and J are TRBV5-1 and TRBJ2-7; tentative D call: TRBD2 (7 bases). The CDR3 contains 16 residues. V lost 1 base and J 5 bases, leaving 19 bases between the germline ends. Germline V CDR1 and CDR2: SGHRS, YFSETQ.

This chain uses TRBV27 with TRBJ2-3, with 12 bases aligning to TRBD2. The CDR3 is made up of 16 amino acids. Germline V gene data show CDR1 as MNHEY and CDR2 as SMNVEV (reference sequence). With V trimmed by 5 bases and J by 2 bases, 5 bases remained unmatched. CDR3 sequence (DNA): TGTGCCAGCAGTCCAGGGACTAGCGGGTTCACAGATACGCAGTATTTT. Translated, it gives CASSPGTSGFTDTQYF.

CDR3 in DNA: TGTGCCAGCAGCTTGGGGACAGGGACTCAAGAGACCCAGTACTTC. It codes for CASSLGTGTQETQYF. The V gene is TRBV7-6, the J gene TRBJ2-5; 9 bases are shared with TRBD1. This CDR3 is 15 amino acids long. CDR1 is SGHVS and CDR2 is FNYEAQ in the germline V gene. After removal of 3 bases from V and 2 bases from J, the junction contained 4 bases not matched to a gene.

The gene calls are TRBV2 and TRBJ1-6; D ambiguous. Germline-derived CDR1 and CDR2 are SNHLY and FYNNEI. The CDR3 is 13 amino acids. Trimming cost V 7 bases and J 6 bases, with 10 bases left between them. The CDR3 reads CASTAGSNSPLHF. CDR3 DNA: TGTGCCAGCACCGCGGGGAGTAATTCACCCCTCCACTTT.

In this sample, this clone turned up once. This chain uses TRBV30 with TRBJ2-2, with D unclear. V lost 0 bases, J lost 4 bases, and 9 bases lay in between. Germline values: CDR1 GTSNPN, CDR2 SVGIG (reference sequence). The CDR3 contains 14 residues. DNA of the CDR3: TGTGCCTGGAGTGTTACCGGGTCCACCGGGGAGCTGTTTTTT. Amino acids: CAWSVTGSTGELFF.

The chain couples TRBV5-1 to TRBJ2-3, with D possibly being TRBD1 (6 bases). Germline CDR1 reads SGHRS; CDR2 reads YFSETQ. The CDR3 is 14 amino acids. Trimming shortened V by 6 bases and J by 2 bases, and 13 bases separated the two germline ends. The CDR3 sequence is CASTIRDTTDTQYF. The CDR3 region has the DNA TGCGCCAGCACTATCCGGGACACCACAGATACGCAGTATTTT.

The J gene is TRBJ2-7, the V gene TRBV7-9; 7 bases are shared with TRBD2. The CDR3 runs to 12 residues. Germline V lookup: CDR1 SEHNR, CDR2 FQNEAQ (reference sequence). V trimming: 8 bases; J trimming: 7 bases; junction bases outside the gene matches: 8. The chain's CDR3 is CASSLGGGEQYF. The CDR3 DNA is TGTGCCAGCTCCCTTGGCGGGGGAGAGCAGTACTTC.

The chain couples TRBV5-1 to TRBJ1-6, with 10 bases that match TRBD1. This CDR3 is 15 amino acids long. The trim removed 2 bases at V and 13 bases at J, leaving 9 bases unmatched. The germline CDR1 and CDR2 sequences are SGHRS and YFSETQ. The CDR3 DNA is TGCGCCAGCAGCTTTGGGGGGACAGGGGAGTTCCCCCTCCACTTT. It specifies CASSFGGTGEFPLHF.

The chain combines TRBV11-1 with TRBJ2-3; 11 nucleotides match TRBD1. The CDR3 extends over 15 amino acids. Trimming removed 5 bases from V and 7 bases from J; junction bases left unmatched: 8. The germline V gene encodes CDR1 SGHAT and CDR2 FQDESV (reference sequence). The CDR3 loop reads CASSPEDRGRYTQYF. In DNA, the CDR3 is TGTGCCAGCAGCCCGGAGGACAGGGGGCGTTATACGCAGTATTTT.